This T cell receptor beta chain was found in a study of cytomegalovirus exposure and HLA in healthy donors. The study, taken as a whole, reports: About 87% or about 30% of the time was how often most TCR beta V segments were productive, according to an earlier analysis.

Turning to this clone: The antigen is unknown.

The PCR employed 60 Vbeta primers together with 13 Jbeta primers. Clones were sequenced by immunoSEQ multiplex PCR, and TCRdb holds only the in-frame ones, with some missing. The table has 110,000 to 150,000 clones, about 76% seen once. With 5 bases clipped from V and 4 bases from J, the junction kept 7 bases outside the gene matches. Germline assignment: CDR1 SGHAT and CDR2 FQNNGV. The CDR3 extends over 15 amino acids. This rearrangement joins TRBV11-2 to TRBJ2-2; 7 nucleotides line up with TRBD1. The receptor was isolated from a female donor in good health and CMV-seronegative. Sequencing was performed on PBMCs. This CDR3 reads CASSLGTGATGELFF. CDR3 coding DNA: TGTGCCAGCAGCCTTGGCACAGGGGCCACCGGGGAGCTGTTTTTT.